The present TCR beta chain was sequenced within a study of T cell changes during pregnancy in multiple sclerosis. Germline CDR1 reads SGDLS; CDR2 reads YYNGEE. The germline V and J ends were trimmed by 0 bases and 12 bases, with 16 bases remaining between them. This CDR3 contains 14 residues. TCRdb's copy holds only in-frame clones and misses some; the assay was immunoSEQ multiplex PCR. This sample has approximately 50,000 clones, with about nine tenths found just once. This clonotype was sampled from a female donor with multiple sclerosis, enrolled in a pregnancy study. The input for sequencing was peripheral blood, taken in the second trimester of pregnancy. This rearrangement joins TRBV9 to TRBJ2-1, with D tentatively TRBD2 (6 bases). The CDR3 nucleotides are TGTGCCAGCAGCGTAGTAGGAGGGGCCGGGGGGCAGTTCTTC. It encodes CASSVVGGAGGQFF.